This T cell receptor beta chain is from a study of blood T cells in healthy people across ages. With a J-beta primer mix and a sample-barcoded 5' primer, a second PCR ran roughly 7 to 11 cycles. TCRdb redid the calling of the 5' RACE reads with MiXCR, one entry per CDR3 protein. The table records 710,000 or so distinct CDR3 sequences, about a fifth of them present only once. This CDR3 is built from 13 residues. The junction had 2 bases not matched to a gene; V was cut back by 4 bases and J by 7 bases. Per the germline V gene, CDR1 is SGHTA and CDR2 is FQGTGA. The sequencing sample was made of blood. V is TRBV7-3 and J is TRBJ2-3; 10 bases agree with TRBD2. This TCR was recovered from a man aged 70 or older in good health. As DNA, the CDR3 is TGTGCCAGCAGCTCGACTAGCGGGTATACGCAGTATTTT. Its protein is CASSSTSGYTQYF.